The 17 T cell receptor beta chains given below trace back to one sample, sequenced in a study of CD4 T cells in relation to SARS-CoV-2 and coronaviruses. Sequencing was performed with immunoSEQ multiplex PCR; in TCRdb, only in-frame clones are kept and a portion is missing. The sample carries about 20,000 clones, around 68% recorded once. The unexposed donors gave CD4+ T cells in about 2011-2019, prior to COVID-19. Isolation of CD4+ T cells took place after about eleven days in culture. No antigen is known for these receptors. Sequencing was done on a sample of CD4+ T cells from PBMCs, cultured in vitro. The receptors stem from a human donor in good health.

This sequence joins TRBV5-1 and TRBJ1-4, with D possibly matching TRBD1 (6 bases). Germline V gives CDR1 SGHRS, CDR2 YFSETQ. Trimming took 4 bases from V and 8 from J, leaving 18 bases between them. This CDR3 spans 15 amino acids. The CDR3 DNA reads TGCGCCAGCAGCATGACCGGGACATCGGGGGAAAAACTGTTTTTT. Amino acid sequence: CASSMTGTSGEKLFF.

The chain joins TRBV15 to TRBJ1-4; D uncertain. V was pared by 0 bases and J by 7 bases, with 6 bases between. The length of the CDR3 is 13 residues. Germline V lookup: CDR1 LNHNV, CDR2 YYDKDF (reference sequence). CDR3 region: CATSRDVIEKLFF. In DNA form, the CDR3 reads TGTGCCACCAGCAGAGATGTTATTGAAAAACTGTTTTTT.

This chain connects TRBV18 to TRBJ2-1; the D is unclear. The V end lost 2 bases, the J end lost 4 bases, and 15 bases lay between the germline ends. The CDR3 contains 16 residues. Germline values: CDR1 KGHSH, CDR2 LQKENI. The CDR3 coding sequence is TGTGCCAGCTCACCAGTTAGCCAAAGAGATTACAATGAGCAGTTCTTC. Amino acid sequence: CASSPVSQRDYNEQFF.

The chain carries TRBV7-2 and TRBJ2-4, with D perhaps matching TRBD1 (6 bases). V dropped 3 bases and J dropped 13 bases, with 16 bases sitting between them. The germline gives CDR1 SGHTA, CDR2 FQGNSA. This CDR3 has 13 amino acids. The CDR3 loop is CASSFMSRDTQYF. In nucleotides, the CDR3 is TGTGCCAGCAGCTTTATGAGCCGGGACACCCAGTACTTC.

The CDR3 region is CASSLAGSLQPQHF. CDR3 DNA: TGTGCCAGCAGCCTCGCGGGATCCTTACAGCCCCAGCATTTT. The gene calls are TRBV5-4 and TRBJ1-5; D unclear. The V end was cut by 4 bases, the J end by 7 bases, with 15 bases between. CDR3 length equals 14 residues. Germline V lookup: CDR1 SGHNT, CDR2 YYREEE (reference sequence).

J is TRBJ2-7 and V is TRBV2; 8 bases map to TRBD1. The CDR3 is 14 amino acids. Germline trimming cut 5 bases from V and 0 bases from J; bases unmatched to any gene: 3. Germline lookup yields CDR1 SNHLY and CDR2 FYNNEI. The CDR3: CASSQGANSYEQYF. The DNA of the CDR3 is TGTGCCAGCAGTCAGGGGGCCAACTCCTACGAGCAGTACTTC.

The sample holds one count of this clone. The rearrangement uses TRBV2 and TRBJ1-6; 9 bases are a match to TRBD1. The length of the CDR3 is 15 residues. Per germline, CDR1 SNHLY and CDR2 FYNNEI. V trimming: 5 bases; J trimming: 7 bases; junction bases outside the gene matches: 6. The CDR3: CASSPDRGRNSPLHF. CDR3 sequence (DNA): TGTGCCAGCAGTCCCGACAGGGGGAGGAATTCACCCCTCCACTTT.

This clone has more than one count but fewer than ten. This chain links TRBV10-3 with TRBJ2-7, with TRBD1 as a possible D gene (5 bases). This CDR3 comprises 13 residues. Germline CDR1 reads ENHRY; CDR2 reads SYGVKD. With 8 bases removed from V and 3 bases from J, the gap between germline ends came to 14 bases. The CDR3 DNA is TGTGCCATCGCCCCCAGGGCTAACTACGAGCAGTACTTC. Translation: CAIAPRANYEQYF.

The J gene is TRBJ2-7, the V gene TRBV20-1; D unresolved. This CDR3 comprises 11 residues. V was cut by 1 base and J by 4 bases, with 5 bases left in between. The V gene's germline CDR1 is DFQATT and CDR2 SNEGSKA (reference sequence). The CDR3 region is CSARGSYEQYF. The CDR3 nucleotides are TGCAGTGCTAGAGGAAGTTACGAGCAGTACTTC.

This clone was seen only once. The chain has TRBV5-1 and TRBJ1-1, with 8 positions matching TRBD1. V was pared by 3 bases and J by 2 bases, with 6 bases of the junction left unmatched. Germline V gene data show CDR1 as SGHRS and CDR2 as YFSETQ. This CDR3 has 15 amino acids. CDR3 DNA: TGCGCCAGCAGCTACGGACAGGGCGGAAACACTGAAGCTTTCTTT. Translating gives CASSYGQGGNTEAFF.

The CDR3 loop is CAWSTEQVGGYTF. As DNA, the CDR3 is TGTGCCTGGAGTACCGAACAGGTGGGAGGCTACACCTTC. The chain combines TRBV30 with TRBJ1-2; TRBD1 is a possible D gene (5 bases). From germline, CDR1 is GTSNPN and CDR2 SVGIG (reference sequence). V lost 2 bases, J lost 8 bases, and 15 bases lay in between. The CDR3 is 13 amino acids.

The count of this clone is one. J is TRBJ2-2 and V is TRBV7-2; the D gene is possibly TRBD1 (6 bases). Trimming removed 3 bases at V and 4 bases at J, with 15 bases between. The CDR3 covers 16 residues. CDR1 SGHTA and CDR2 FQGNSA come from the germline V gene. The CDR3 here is CASSFGRGVLTGELFF. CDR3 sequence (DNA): TGTGCCAGCAGCTTTGGCAGGGGAGTTCTCACCGGGGAGCTGTTTTTT.

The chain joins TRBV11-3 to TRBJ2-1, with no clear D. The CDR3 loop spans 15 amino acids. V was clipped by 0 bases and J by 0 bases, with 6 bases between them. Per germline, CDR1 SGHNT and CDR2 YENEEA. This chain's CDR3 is CASSLDGDSYNEQFF. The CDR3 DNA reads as TGTGCCAGCAGCTTAGACGGAGACTCCTACAATGAGCAGTTCTTC. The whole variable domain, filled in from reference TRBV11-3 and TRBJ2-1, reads EAGVVQSPRYKIIEKKQPVAFWCNPISGHNTLYWYLQNLGQGPELLIRYENEEAVDDSQLPKDRFSAERLKGVDSTLKIQPAELGDSAVYLCASSLDGDSYNEQFFGPGTRLTVL.

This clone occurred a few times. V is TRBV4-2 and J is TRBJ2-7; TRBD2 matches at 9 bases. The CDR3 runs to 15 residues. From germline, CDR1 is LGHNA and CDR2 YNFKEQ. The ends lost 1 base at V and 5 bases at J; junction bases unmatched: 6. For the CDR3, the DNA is TGTGCCAGCAGCCAAGTTGAGCGGGAGGTCGACGAGCAGTACTTC. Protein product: CASSQVEREVDEQYF.

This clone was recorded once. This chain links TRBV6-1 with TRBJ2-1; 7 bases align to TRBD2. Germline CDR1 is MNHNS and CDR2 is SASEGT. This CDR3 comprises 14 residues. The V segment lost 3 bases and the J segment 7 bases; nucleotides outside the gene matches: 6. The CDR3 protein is CASSDLGGINEQFF. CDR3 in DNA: TGTGCCAGCAGTGATCTGGGGGGGATAAATGAGCAGTTCTTC.

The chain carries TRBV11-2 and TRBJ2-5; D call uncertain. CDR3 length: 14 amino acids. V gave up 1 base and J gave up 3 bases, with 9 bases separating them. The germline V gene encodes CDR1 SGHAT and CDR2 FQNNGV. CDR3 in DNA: TGTGCCAGCAGCTTAGGGGGTGGAGAAGAGACCCAGTACTTC. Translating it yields CASSLGGGEETQYF.

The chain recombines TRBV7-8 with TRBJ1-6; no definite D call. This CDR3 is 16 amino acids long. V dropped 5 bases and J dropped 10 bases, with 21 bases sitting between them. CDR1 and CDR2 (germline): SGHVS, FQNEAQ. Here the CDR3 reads CASSLDPRPAESPLHF. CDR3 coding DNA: TGTGCCAGCAGCCTAGACCCCAGGCCAGCGGAATCACCCCTCCACTTT.